Following are 21 T cell receptor beta chains from one sample sequenced in a study of cytomegalovirus exposure and HLA in healthy donors. Vbeta (60) and Jbeta (13) primers were used in the PCR. Clones were read by immunoSEQ multiplex PCR, and TCRdb kept only the in-frame ones, dropping some. The sample lists about 160,000 clones, more than 60% seen once, with around 3.1% in the top ten. The sample comprised PBMCs. These receptors all come from a woman aged 50 to 60 in good health and CMV-seropositive.

The V gene is TRBV29-1, the J gene TRBJ1-1; a weak D match, TRBD1 (5 bases). V dropped 0 bases and J dropped 4 bases, with 12 bases sitting between them. Germline assignment: CDR1 SQVTM and CDR2 ANQGSEA. The CDR3 sequence is 14 residues long. This CDR3 is CSVEDPVGLTEAFF. In nucleotides, the CDR3 is TGCAGCGTTGAAGATCCGGTGGGGCTCACTGAAGCTTTCTTT.

The chain links TRBV10-2 to TRBJ1-2; D might be TRBD1 (5 bases). The CDR3 runs to 15 residues. Germline loops: CDR1 WSHSY, CDR2 SAAADI. V was pared by 6 bases and J by 6 bases, with 20 bases between. CDR3 amino acids: CASSAPGGVPNGYTF. The CDR3 nucleotides read TGCGCCAGCAGCGCCCCGGGGGGAGTGCCCAATGGCTACACCTTC.

The J gene is TRBJ2-2, the V gene TRBV5-1; 7 bases are shared with TRBD2. CDR1 and CDR2 from the germline V gene are SGHRS and YFSETQ. The CDR3 sequence is 12 residues long. The J segment lost 15 bases and the V segment lost 0 bases, leaving 5 bases of the junction unmatched. The CDR3 loop is CASSLEGLELFF. In DNA, the CDR3 is TGCGCCAGCAGCTTGGAAGGACTAGAATTGTTTTTT.

A note on this clone: The junction and the germline gene differ at one end; a read error may be behind it. The V gene is TRBV25-1, the J gene TRBJ2-6; TRBD1 agrees at 12 bases. The CDR3 contains 17 residues. CDR1 MGHDK and CDR2 SYGVNS come from the germline V gene. The CDR3: CASSDGTGGSGANGLTF. The CDR3 DNA sequence: TGTGCCAGCAGTGATGGGACAGGGGGCTCTGGGGCCAACGGCCTGACTTTC.

About this clone: One junction end does not reproduce the germline sequence, and a read error may be involved. The chain joins TRBV7-9 to TRBJ2-7, with D unresolved. Germline-derived CDR1 and CDR2 are SEHNR and FQNEAQ (reference sequence). The CDR3 extends over 11 amino acids. This CDR3 is CSSSLTYEQYF. CDR3 DNA: TGTTCCAGCAGCTTAACTTACGAGCAGTACTTC.

This chain connects TRBV6-4 to TRBJ2-2; no firm D call. V gave up 6 bases and J gave up 4 bases, with 12 bases separating them. Germline V lookup: CDR1 MRHNA, CDR2 SNTAGT. The CDR3 contains 14 residues. This CDR3 reads CASSPEPGTGELFF. In DNA, the CDR3 is TGTGCCAGCAGCCCCGAGCCGGGCACCGGGGAGCTGTTTTTT.

This rearrangement joins TRBV7-2 to TRBJ2-7, with 9 bases fitting TRBD2. Germline CDR1 reads SGHTA; CDR2 reads FQGNSA. V lost 1 base to trimming and J lost 4 bases; unmatched junction nucleotides: 5. This CDR3 has 15 residues. The CDR3 DNA sequence: TGTGCCAGCAGCTTAGTGGCTCTAGCGGGATACGAGCAGTACTTC. It encodes CASSLVALAGYEQYF.

In this sample, this clone turned up a few times. This CDR3 is CASSQDRTDTQYF. As DNA, the CDR3 is TGCGCCAGCAGCCAAGACCGGACAGATACGCAGTATTTT. The chain is built from TRBV4-1 and TRBJ2-3, with unresolved D. V lost 0 bases, J lost 3 bases, and 4 bases lay in between. This CDR3 has 13 residues. Germline V gene lookup returns CDR1 MGHRA and CDR2 YSYEKL.

The chain couples TRBV9 to TRBJ2-7, with D uncertain. Deletions cut 0 bases from V and 2 bases from J, with 9 bases between. Germline values: CDR1 SGDLS, CDR2 YYNGEE. The length of the CDR3 is 14 residues. The CDR3 coding sequence is TGTGCCAGCAGCGTAGGGGCTGGTGCCTACGAGCAGTACTTC. Protein product: CASSVGAGAYEQYF.

The CDR3 spells CASSSPGPTNEKLFF. For the CDR3, the DNA is TGTGCCAGCAGTTCCCCAGGGCCAACTAATGAAAAACTGTTTTTT. This sequence joins TRBV28 and TRBJ1-4; D might be TRBD1 (5 bases). The CDR3 sequence is 15 residues long. V gave up 4 bases and J gave up 0 bases, with 9 bases separating them. The germline gives CDR1 MDHEN, CDR2 SYDVKM.

This clone was observed a handful of times. The rearrangement uses TRBV4-3 and TRBJ1-5, with 8 bases identical to TRBD1. Unmatched junction bases numbered 6, after V lost 1 base and J lost 4 bases. In germline, CDR1 is LGHNA, CDR2 YSLEER. This CDR3 comprises 16 residues. CDR3 nucleotides: TGCGCCAGCAGCCAAGCCCTGACAGGGGTTAATCAGCCCCAGCATTTT. It specifies CASSQALTGVNQPQHF.

The gene calls are TRBV4-2 and TRBJ2-7; 7 bases agree with TRBD1. CDR3 length equals 15 residues. J was trimmed by 2 bases and V by 4 bases; bases with no gene match: 8. The V gene's germline CDR1 is LGHNA and CDR2 YNFKEQ. The CDR3 DNA follows: TGTGCCAGCAGCCCCGGACAGGACGGCACCTACGAGCAGTACTTC. Amino acid sequence: CASSPGQDGTYEQYF.

V is TRBV6-7 and J is TRBJ2-1; perhaps TRBD2 as D (6 bases). TRBV6-7 is noted as an ORF with a role that remains uncertain. Trimming cost V 8 bases and J 1 base, with 15 bases left between them. This CDR3 has 15 residues. The CDR3 loop reads CASGIGTVSYNEQFF. The CDR3 DNA reads TGTGCCAGCGGAATAGGGACTGTGTCCTACAATGAGCAGTTCTTC.

The rearrangement links TRBV19 to TRBJ2-3; a possible D gene is TRBD1 (7 bases). The length of the CDR3 is 17 residues. The V and J ends lost 4 bases and 6 bases respectively, with 23 bases between them. CDR1 and CDR2 from the germline V gene are LNHDA and SQIVND (reference sequence). CDR3 amino acids: CASSRGSTGRFGDTQYF. CDR3 sequence (DNA): TGTGCCAGTAGTAGGGGATCGACAGGGAGGTTCGGGGATACGCAGTATTTT.

J is TRBJ1-5 and V is TRBV7-8; 8 bases line up with TRBD1. Germline-derived CDR1 and CDR2 are SGHVS and FQNEAQ. J lost 7 bases, V lost 7 bases, and 6 bases had no gene match. This CDR3 contains 13 residues. The CDR3 protein is CASTQGAHQPQHF. CDR3 sequence (DNA): TGTGCCAGCACTCAGGGGGCTCACCAGCCCCAGCATTTT.

For the CDR3, the DNA is TGTGCCTGGAGTGTTGGGGACAGGAGTCATCAGCCCCAGCATTTT. It codes for CAWSVGDRSHQPQHF. V gene TRBV30 combines with J gene TRBJ1-5; 8 positions match TRBD1. Per the germline V gene, CDR1 is GTSNPN and CDR2 is SVGIG (reference sequence). This CDR3 has 15 residues. The trim removed 0 bases at V and 5 bases at J, leaving 6 bases unmatched. Looking up the rest from reference TRBV30 and TRBJ1-5 gives the full variable domain: SQTIHQWPATLVQPVGSPLSLECTVEGTSNPNLYWYRQAAGRGLQLLFYSVGIGQISSEVPQNLSASRPQDRQFILSSKKLLLSDSGFYLCAWSVGDRSHQPQHFGDGTRLSIL.

V gene TRBV28 combines with J gene TRBJ1-2, with TRBD1 matching over 10 bases. Trimming cost V 4 bases and J 8 bases; bases outside gene matches: 13. The CDR3 totals 16 residues. Germline CDR1 is MDHEN and CDR2 is SYDVKM. For the CDR3, the DNA is TGTGCCAGCAGTTCGAAATTCCCCGGGACAGGGGTCGGCTACACCTTC. Translating it yields CASSSKFPGTGVGYTF.

The CDR3 nucleotides are TGTGCCAGCAGCCCCGGACTAGCGGGAATAAACGAGCAGTACTTC. The encoded protein is CASSPGLAGINEQYF. The chain joins TRBV7-2 to TRBJ2-7, with 12 bases matching TRBD2. CDR3 length equals 15 residues. V shed 5 bases and J 5 bases; nucleotides not matched to a gene: 7. In germline, CDR1 is SGHTA, CDR2 FQGNSA.

CDR3 protein: CAISDEGEPQHF. The DNA of the CDR3 is TGTGCCATCAGTGATGAGGGAGAGCCCCAGCATTTT. The J gene is TRBJ1-5, the V gene TRBV10-3; no clear D. CDR1 is ENHRY and CDR2 is SYGVKD in the germline V gene. V was cut by 3 bases and J by 8 bases, with 8 bases left in between. The CDR3 consists of 12 residues.

The chain couples TRBV6-6 to TRBJ1-2; D not certain. Trimming removed 7 bases at V and 0 bases at J, with 6 bases between. The CDR3 is made up of 12 amino acids. Per germline, CDR1 MNHNY and CDR2 SVGAGI (reference sequence). The CDR3 coding sequence is TGTGCCAGCAAGAACACTAACTATGGCTACACCTTC. Its protein is CASKNTNYGYTF.

V is TRBV4-3 and J is TRBJ1-3; D perhaps matches TRBD1 (6 bases). The V and J ends lost 0 bases and 0 bases respectively, with 18 bases between them. CDR1 and CDR2 (germline): LGHNA, YSLEER. This CDR3 is built from 19 residues. CDR3 in DNA: TGCGCCAGCAGCCAAGATTCCAGAGGGGGAGCCGGCTCTGGAAACACCATATATTTT. Translated, it gives CASSQDSRGGAGSGNTIYF.